Below, 2 T cell receptor beta chains from the same sample are listed, as sequenced in a study of T cell responses to AZD1222 COVID-19 vaccine. Data came from immunoSEQ multiplex PCR; TCRdb stores just in-frame clones and leaves some out. The sample carries fewer than 200,000 clones, approximately 86% recorded once. Material: peripheral blood, obtained 28 days after the second AZD1222 dose. The receptors stem from an adult who received the AZD1222 COVID-19 vaccine.

This clone was seen many times. The rearrangement links TRBV7-2 to TRBJ2-5; 9 bases agree with TRBD2. Germline assignment: CDR1 SGHTA and CDR2 FQGNSA. The trim removed 0 bases at V and 4 bases at J, leaving 15 bases unmatched. The CDR3 extends over 19 amino acids. This CDR3 is CASSLAGFGGGASSETQYF. As DNA, the CDR3 is TGTGCCAGCAGCTTAGCCGGGTTCGGCGGGGGGGCGAGCTCAGAGACCCAGTACTTC.

The V and J genes are TRBV4-1 and TRBJ2-3; TRBD2 matches 16 bases. Germline values: CDR1 MGHRA, CDR2 YSYEKL. This CDR3 spans 19 amino acids. V shed 0 bases, J shed 4 bases, and the junction held 7 bases outside the gene matches. The CDR3 DNA follows: TGCGCCAGCAGCCAAGATGGGACTAGCGGGGGGGCGTTCGCAGATACGCAGTATTTT. Its protein product is CASSQDGTSGGAFADTQYF.